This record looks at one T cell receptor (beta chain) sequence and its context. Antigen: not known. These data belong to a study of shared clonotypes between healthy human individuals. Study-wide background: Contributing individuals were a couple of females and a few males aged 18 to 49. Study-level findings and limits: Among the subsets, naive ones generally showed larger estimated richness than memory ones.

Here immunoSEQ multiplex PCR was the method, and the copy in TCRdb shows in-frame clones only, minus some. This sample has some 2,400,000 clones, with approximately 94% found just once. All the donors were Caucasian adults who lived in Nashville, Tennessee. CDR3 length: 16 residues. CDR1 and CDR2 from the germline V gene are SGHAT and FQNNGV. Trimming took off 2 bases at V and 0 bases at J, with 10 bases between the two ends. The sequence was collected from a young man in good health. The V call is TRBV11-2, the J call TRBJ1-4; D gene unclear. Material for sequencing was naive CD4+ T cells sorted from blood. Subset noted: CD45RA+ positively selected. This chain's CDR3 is CASSLNGRATNEKLFF. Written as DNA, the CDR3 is TGTGCCAGCAGCTTAAACGGACGTGCAACTAATGAAAAACTGTTTTTT.